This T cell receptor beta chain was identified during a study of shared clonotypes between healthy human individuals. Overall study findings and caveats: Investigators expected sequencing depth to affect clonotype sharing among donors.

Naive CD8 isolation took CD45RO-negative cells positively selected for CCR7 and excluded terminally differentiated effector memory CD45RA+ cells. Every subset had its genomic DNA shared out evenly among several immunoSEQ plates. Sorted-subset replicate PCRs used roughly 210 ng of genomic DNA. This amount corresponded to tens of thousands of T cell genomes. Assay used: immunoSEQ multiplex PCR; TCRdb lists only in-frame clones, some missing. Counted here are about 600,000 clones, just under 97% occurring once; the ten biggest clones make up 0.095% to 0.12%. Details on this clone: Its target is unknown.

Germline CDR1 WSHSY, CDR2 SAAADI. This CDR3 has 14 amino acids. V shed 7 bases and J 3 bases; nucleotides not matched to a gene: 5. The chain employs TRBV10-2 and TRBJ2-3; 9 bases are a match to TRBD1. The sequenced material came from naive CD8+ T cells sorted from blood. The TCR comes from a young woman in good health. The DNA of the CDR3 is TGCGCCAGCATAGGGGACAGGGTGACAGATACGCAGTATTTT. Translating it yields CASIGDRVTDTQYF.